These T cell receptor beta chains were read from a single sample in a study of shared clonotypes between healthy human individuals. Method: immunoSEQ multiplex PCR; TCRdb's copy keeps in-frame clones and lacks some. The table has 2.5 million or so clones, roughly nine tenths seen once. Sequenced material: naive CD4+ T cells sorted from blood. These receptor sequences come from a man aged 18 to 35 in good health. Each CDR3 is given with its conserved first and last residue. The D gene is left open where the match is weak. Size values are once, few and many counts, or a class for expanded clones, and some rows have none.

>.|15|.|TRBV19|TRBJ1-3
CASSMESSSGNTIYF
TGTGCCAGTAGTATGGAATCAAGCTCTGGAAACACCATATATTTT
>.|12|.|TRBV30|TRBJ2-7
CAWSFGFYEQYF
TGTGCCTGGAGTTTTGGGTTCTACGAGCAGTACTTC
>.|15|.|TRBV5-1|TRBJ1-1
CASSLVGGMNTEAFF
TGCGCCAGCAGCTTGGTCGGGGGCATGAACACTGAAGCTTTCTTT
>.|15|.|TRBV4-1|TRBJ2-5
CASSPLGEGQGTQYF
TGCGCCAGCAGCCCTCTCGGCGAGGGGCAGGGGACCCAGTACTTC
>.|14|.|TRBV2|TRBJ2-7
CASSGTPASYEQYF
TGTGCCAGCAGTGGGACACCAGCTTCCTACGAGCAGTACTTC
>.|14|TRBD1|TRBV10-3|TRBJ2-7
CAISPTGGLYEQYF
TGTGCCATCAGTCCTACAGGGGGCCTCTACGAGCAGTACTTC
>.|15|TRBD2|TRBV5-1|TRBJ2-7
CASSTTSGPSYEQYF
TGCGCCAGCAGCACAACTAGCGGGCCCTCCTACGAGCAGTACTTC
>.|12|.|TRBV4-2|TRBJ2-7
CASSQAVYEQYF
TGTGCCAGCAGCCAGGCGGTATACGAGCAGTACTTC
>.|16|.|TRBV6-6|TRBJ2-2
CASGTRFLRGAGELFF
TGTGCCAGCGGTACTCGCTTCCTCAGGGGCGCCGGGGAGCTGTTTTTT
>.|19|TRBD2|TRBV9|TRBJ2-3
CASSVALAGIRPSTDTQYF
TGTGCCAGCAGCGTAGCGCTAGCGGGAATCCGTCCTAGCACAGATACGCAGTATTTT
>once|13|.|TRBV19|TRBJ2-1
CASSINFSNEQFF
TGTGCCAGTAGTATAAACTTCTCCAATGAGCAGTTCTTC
>.|16|.|TRBV6-5|TRBJ2-3
CASSSTGTVVTDTQYF
TGTGCCAGCAGTTCTACAGGGACGGTGGTAACAGATACGCAGTATTTT
>.|14|.|TRBV19|TRBJ2-7
CATSHGGLSYEQYF
TGTGCCACTTCCCACGGGGGACTCTCCTACGAGCAGTACTTC
>.|12|.|TRBV6-5|TRBJ2-5
CASRGPGGTQYF
TGTGCCAGCAGAGGGCCAGGCGGGACCCAGTACTTC
>.|19|.|TRBV18|TRBJ2-1
CASSPAGMTVNPTYNEQFF
TGTGCCAGCTCACCAGCCGGGATGACAGTCAACCCGACCTACAATGAGCAGTTCTTC
>.|15|TRBD1|TRBV5-1|TRBJ2-7
CASSEGQGNIYEQYF
TGCGCCAGCAGCGAAGGACAGGGTAATATCTACGAGCAGTACTTC
>once|17|.|TRBV9|TRBJ1-3
CASSVALSQGTGNTIYF
TGTGCCAGCAGCGTAGCTCTTTCGCAGGGCACTGGAAACACCATATATTTT
>.|13|.|TRBV29-1|TRBJ1-2
CSAASNGGAGYTF
TGCAGCGCCGCTAGCAATGGGGGGGCCGGCTACACCTTC
>.|14|TRBD2|TRBV30|TRBJ2-1
CAWRPAGGRNEQFF
TGTGCCTGGAGGCCAGCGGGAGGAAGGAATGAGCAGTTCTTC
>.|14|.|TRBV6-5|TRBJ2-7
CASSRGGTDYEQYF
TGTGCCAGCAGTAGGGGCGGCACGGACTACGAGCAGTACTTC
>.|14|.|TRBV5-4|TRBJ2-7
CASSLGLTRDEQYF
TGTGCCAGCAGCTTGGGCCTGACTCGGGACGAGCAGTACTTC
>.|16|.|TRBV4-1|TRBJ1-5
CASSQDGAGVNQPQHF
TGCGCCAGCAGCCAAGATGGGGCAGGAGTCAATCAGCCCCAGCATTTT
>.|18|TRBD2|TRBV10-2|TRBJ2-2
CASRVGRTSGGNDGELFF
TGCGCCAGCAGAGTGGGGAGGACTAGCGGGGGGAATGACGGGGAGCTGTTTTTT
>.|14|.|TRBV10-3|TRBJ1-1
CAISDGSGNTEAFF
TGTGCCATCAGTGACGGGTCGGGGAACACTGAAGCTTTCTTT
>once|15|TRBD2|TRBV18|TRBJ2-7
CASSPMTSGSTEQYF
TGTGCCAGCTCACCCATGACTAGCGGGAGTACCGAGCAGTACTTC
>.|13|.|TRBV4-1|TRBJ1-3
CASSQGQGNTIYF
TGCGCCAGCAGCCAAGGCCAGGGAAACACCATATATTTT
>.|17|.|TRBV21-1|TRBJ2-7
CASSLRLAGVPSYEQYF
TGTGCCAGCAGCTTACGACTAGCGGGGGTCCCCTCCTACGAGCAGTACTTC
>.|17|.|TRBV11-2|TRBJ2-2
CASSLLRPGGPTGELFF
TGTGCCAGCAGCCTACTACGGCCCGGGGGACCCACCGGGGAGCTGTTTTTT
>once|13|.|TRBV19|TRBJ1-5
CASSVLSNQPQHF
TGTGCCAGTAGTGTTCTTAGCAATCAGCCCCAGCATTTT